A selection of T cell receptor beta chains follows, all from one sample in a study of beta chain features in type 1 diabetes. Using immunoSEQ multiplex PCR, the repertoire was profiled, and TCRdb retains in-frame clones only, with some absent. The sample holds 900,000 or so clones; about a sixth are singletons and the top ten take 0.023%. Sequenced material: naive CD4+ T cells from blood. The source is a woman between 18 and 29 years old in good health. The CDR3 runs from the conserved cysteine through the conserved F or W. D genes are given only for firm matches. The size field is filled for only some rows; it gives once, few, many or a size class.

>TRBV5-1|TRBD1|TRBJ2-2|.|16
TGCGCCAGCAGCCCCGGGACAGGGACAAACACCGGGGAGCTGTTTTTT
CASSPGTGTNTGELFF
>TRBV5-1|.|TRBJ1-1|.|15
TGCGCCAGCAGCTTGGCGGGGAGTAAGAACACTGAAGCTTTCTTT
CASSLAGSKNTEAFF
>TRBV6-1|TRBD1|TRBJ1-5|few|16
TGTGCCAGCAGTGGTAGACAGGGGTATAGCAATCAGCCCCAGCATTTT
CASSGRQGYSNQPQHF
>TRBV10-3|.|TRBJ1-4|.|12
TGTGCCATCAGCGACTCGGATGAAAAACTGTTTTTT
CAISDSDEKLFF
>TRBV5-4|TRBD1|TRBJ2-2|.|16
TGTGCCAGCAGCTTGTCGGGGACAGGGAGGACCGGGGAGCTGTTTTTT
CASSLSGTGRTGELFF
>TRBV28|.|TRBJ1-1|few|14
TGTGCCAGCAGTTTCGGAGGGACTAACACTGAAGCTTTCTTT
CASSFGGTNTEAFF
>TRBV28|.|TRBJ2-7|.|15
TGTGCCAGCAGTTCTACAGGGATAGCTGTGGACGAGCAGTACTTC
CASSSTGIAVDEQYF
>TRBV9|.|TRBJ2-3|.|14
TGTGCCAGCAGCCAACCCCAGGGGGGGGATACGCAGTATTTT
CASSQPQGGDTQYF
>TRBV7-9|TRBD2|TRBJ2-1|.|13
TGTGCCAGCAGCCCCGGGACTACCAATGAGCAGTTCTTC
CASSPGTTNEQFF
>TRBV19|.|TRBJ1-2|few|15
TGTGCCAGTAGTCCCCGGGACCGACGATGGGGTGGCTACACCTTC
CASSPRDRRWGGYTF
>TRBV2|TRBD2|TRBJ2-1|few|13
TGTGCCAGCGAGCGGGAAGACCACAATGAGCAGTTCTTC
CASEREDHNEQFF
>TRBV18|.|TRBJ1-5|.|16
TGTGCCAGCTCACCTCTGGGGGGGGTTGGCAATCAGCCCCAGCATTTT
CASSPLGGVGNQPQHF
>TRBV12-2|.|TRBJ2-7|.|18
TGTGCAAGTCGCTTACACGCCCAAGCGGGAGGGCCCATTTACGAGCAGTACTTC
CASRLHAQAGGPIYEQYF
>TRBV2|TRBD2|TRBJ2-3|few|14
TGTGCCACCCCGGGACTAGCAGGCTCAGATACGCAGTATTTT
CATPGLAGSDTQYF
>TRBV4-3|TRBD2|TRBJ2-1|.|18
TGCGCCAGCAGCCAAGCTGGGAGACTAGCGATAGAGCCCGTTGAGCAGTTCTTC
CASSQAGRLAIEPVEQFF
>TRBV27|TRBD2|TRBJ2-1|.|14
TGTGCCAGCAGTTTATCGGTCGGGGGGAATGAGCAGTTCTTC
CASSLSVGGNEQFF
>TRBV19|.|TRBJ2-5|.|14
TGTGCCAGTAGTACCCAGGGGAGGAGGGAGACCCAGTACTTC
CASSTQGRRETQYF
>TRBV19|TRBD1|TRBJ2-7|.|14
TGTGCCAGTAGTCCAGGGGACAGATCCTACGAGCAGTACTTC
CASSPGDRSYEQYF
>TRBV28|.|TRBJ2-7|few|14
TGTGCCAGCAGTTTATATCGGGGAACCTACGAGCAGTACTTC
CASSLYRGTYEQYF
>TRBV10-3|.|TRBJ2-2|.|12
TGTGCCATCAGTGGAGTCACTGGGGAGCTGTTTTTT
CAISGVTGELFF
>TRBV15|.|TRBJ2-1|.|13
TGTGCCACCAGCAGAGAACCCCGATTAGAGCAGTTCTTC
CATSREPRLEQFF
>TRBV7-2|.|TRBJ1-4|.|15
TGTGCCAGCAGCTTAGGGGTGGGGTATAATGAAAAACTGTTTTTT
CASSLGVGYNEKLFF
>TRBV18|TRBD2|TRBJ2-1|.|15
TGTGCCAGCTCACCACCGGGACTAGGGTACAATGAGCAGTTCTTC
CASSPPGLGYNEQFF
>TRBV7-2|.|TRBJ2-6|few|16
TGTGCCAGCAGCTGGAACCAGAACTCTGGGGCCAACGTCCTGACTTTC
CASSWNQNSGANVLTF
>TRBV2|TRBD1|TRBJ1-5|.|15
TGTGCCAGCAGTCCGGAGGGGGCTAGCAATCAGCCCCAGCATTTT
CASSPEGASNQPQHF
>TRBV7-2|.|TRBJ1-4|few|12
TGTGCCAGCAGCCTCTCTAATGAAAAACTGTTTTTT
CASSLSNEKLFF
>TRBV21-1|.|TRBJ2-6|few|16
TGTGCCAGCAGCAAAGACTGGGTTTCTGGGGCCAACGTCCTGACTTTC
CASSKDWVSGANVLTF
>TRBV28|.|TRBJ2-1|.|14
TGTGCCAGCGTTATCGCTCTAGGTAGGGATGAGCAGTTCTTC
CASVIALGRDEQFF
>TRBV7-2|.|TRBJ2-1|.|15
TGTGCCAGCAGCCCCGTCGGGAGCTTTGGGAATGAGCAGTTCTTC
CASSPVGSFGNEQFF
>TRBV5-4|.|TRBJ2-7|.|17
TGTGCCAGCAGCGGTCAGGGTGGAGGGAGCGGTACCTACGAGCAGTACTTC
CASSGQGGGSGTYEQYF
>TRBV10-3|TRBD2|TRBJ2-3|few|15
TGTGCCATCAGTGGACTAGCGGGAGTCCCAGATACGCAGTATTTT
CAISGLAGVPDTQYF
>TRBV7-2|TRBD2|TRBJ2-1|.|18
TGTGCCAGCAGCTCTAGGACTAGCCGGGATACTTGGGGCAATGAGCAGTTCTTC
CASSSRTSRDTWGNEQFF
>TRBV19|.|TRBJ2-1|.|13
TGTGCCAGTAGTCGGGACTGGTACAATGAGCAGTTCTTC
CASSRDWYNEQFF
>TRBV9|TRBD1|TRBJ2-1|.|18
TGTGCCAGCAGCGTAGGAAGATTAGGGACAGGGCGGTGGAATGAGCAGTTCTTC
CASSVGRLGTGRWNEQFF
>TRBV7-2|TRBD2|TRBJ2-3|few|16
TGTGCCAGCAGCTTAGGAAGAGCGGGAGGAACAGATACGCAGTATTTT
CASSLGRAGGTDTQYF
>TRBV7-9|.|TRBJ2-3|.|15
TGTGCCAGCAGTCCGGCCACGGCAGGCACAGATACGCAGTATTTT
CASSPATAGTDTQYF
>TRBV25-1|TRBD1|TRBJ2-1|.|17
TGTGCCAGCAGTGAATTGGACAGGGGAAGCTCCTACAATGAGCAGTTCTTC
CASSELDRGSSYNEQFF
>TRBV6-6|TRBD2|TRBJ2-3|.|16
TGTGCCAGCAGTTCCCTGACTAGCGGGATGTCAGATACGCAGTATTTT
CASSSLTSGMSDTQYF
>TRBV25-1|.|TRBJ2-1|.|13
TGTGCCAGCAGTGAAGGGTACAACAATGAGCAGTTCTTC
CASSEGYNNEQFF
>TRBV4-2|TRBD2|TRBJ2-3|.|19
TGTGCCAGCAGCCAAGAATCAGGGACTAGCGGGAGGGCCGATAATACGCAGTATTTT
CASSQESGTSGRADNTQYF
>TRBV5-1|.|TRBJ2-3|.|13
TGCGCCAGCAGCCGCACTGGTTCGGATACGCAGTATTTT
CASSRTGSDTQYF
>TRBV6-1|.|TRBJ1-5|few|14
TGTGCCAGCAGTAACCGGGACAGCAATCAGCCCCAGCATTTT
CASSNRDSNQPQHF
>TRBV7-9|.|TRBJ1-5|.|15
TGTGCCAGCAGCCCCACGATGAGAGGTAGACCGCCCCAGCATTTT
CASSPTMRGRPPQHF
>TRBV14|TRBD2|TRBJ2-1|few|16
TGTGCCAGCAGCCCTAGCGGATTGAGCTCCTACAATGAGCAGTTCTTC
CASSPSGLSSYNEQFF
>TRBV10-3|.|TRBJ2-1|few|12
TGTGCCATCAGTCCGTGGGACAATGAGCAGTTCTTC
CAISPWDNEQFF
>TRBV15|.|TRBJ2-5|few|13
TGTGCCACCAGCAGAGCAGGGTTGAAGACCCAGTACTTC
CATSRAGLKTQYF
>TRBV15|TRBD2|TRBJ2-3|.|14
TGTGCCACCAGCCGACTAGCGAGCACAGATACGCAGTATTTT
CATSRLASTDTQYF
>TRBV14|.|TRBJ2-7|.|13
TGTGCCAGCAGCCAGGAAAGGATCTACGAGCAGTACTTC
CASSQERIYEQYF
>TRBV2|.|TRBJ1-1|few|13
TGTGCCAGCAGTGAAGCCAGGGACACTGAAGCTTTCTTT
CASSEARDTEAFF
>TRBV18|TRBD1|TRBJ2-6|few|17
TGTGCCAGCTCAACGGGACAGTTCGGCTCTGGGGCCAACGTCCTGACTTTC
CASSTGQFGSGANVLTF
>TRBV6-5|TRBD2|TRBJ2-2|few|15
TGTGCCAGCAGACAACTAGCGGGAGCGGCCGGGGAGCTGTTTTTT
CASRQLAGAAGELFF
>TRBV7-2|.|TRBJ2-5|.|16
TGTGCCAGCAGCTTACAATTGGGCGGAGAGGGGGAGACCCAGTACTTC
CASSLQLGGEGETQYF
>TRBV29-1|.|TRBJ2-1|few|15
TGCAGCGGAAGTCCGGGGACTGGGTCCTACAATGAGCAGTTCTTC
CSGSPGTGSYNEQFF
>TRBV27|.|TRBJ2-3|.|14
TGTGCCAGCAGTCCCATCGGGAGCACAGATACGCAGTATTTT
CASSPIGSTDTQYF
>TRBV6-5|.|TRBJ2-7|.|14
TGTGCCAGCAGTTACTCGATGGGTAGTTACGAGCAGTACTTC
CASSYSMGSYEQYF
>TRBV6-1|.|TRBJ2-6|few|15
TGTGCCAGCAGTGAACAGGTTGGAGGGGCCAACGTCCTGACTTTC
CASSEQVGGANVLTF
>TRBV2|.|TRBJ2-7|.|15
TGTGCCAGCAGTGATCCTAGAGTAAGCTCCTACGAGCAGTACTTC
CASSDPRVSSYEQYF
>TRBV7-9|TRBD2|TRBJ2-7|few|16
TGTGCCAGCAGCCCCCGGTATAGCGGGAACTCCTACGAGCAGTACTTC
CASSPRYSGNSYEQYF
>TRBV7-9|.|TRBJ1-4|few|15
TGTGCCAGCAGCTTAGAATCGGGAACTAATGAAAAACTGTTTTTT
CASSLESGTNEKLFF